This T cell receptor delta chain stems from a study of gamma-delta T cells after stem cell transplantation. Concerning this clone itself: Since a far larger clone is one base different, this is likely a read error.

This CDR3 has 22 amino acids. Germline lookup yields CDR1 GEAIGNYY and CDR2 EKD. TCRdb reran clone calling via CATT on the RT-PCR reads. The data hold 1,500 to 2,000 delta-chain clones, with 15% to 20% observed a single time. Sequencing was performed on gamma-delta T cells. This sequence originates from a human donor. It is not recorded whose cells these are; they may come from a transplant donor. The chain has TRDV2 and TRDJ3; 8 nucleotides line up with TRDD3. DNA for the CDR3: TGTGCCTGTGACACGGGCGGTACTGGGGGTAACTATTACTCCTGGGACCCCCGACAGATGTTTTTC. Encoded protein: CACDTGGTGGNYYSWDPRQMFF.